This entry describes one TCR beta chain. The data were taken from a study of neurological immune-mediated disorders. TCRdb used MiXCR to reprocess the 5' RACE reads, holding one entry per CDR3 protein. The table records 49,000 or so distinct CDR3 sequences, roughly 4.1% of them present only once. CDR1 and CDR2 (germline): ENHRY, SYGVKD. The V end lost 2 bases, the J end lost 4 bases, and 11 bases lay between the germline ends. This CDR3 contains 15 residues. The material sequenced was PBMCs. This TCR came from an older woman with multiple sclerosis. V and J are TRBV10-3 and TRBJ1-4; D not resolved. CDR3 residues: CAISEESGRNEKLFF. The DNA for the CDR3 is TGTGCCATCAGTGAGGAAAGCGGACGTAATGAAAAACTGTTTTTT.